The 5 T cell receptor beta chains below come from one sample, sequenced in a study of PD-L1 blockade in urothelial cancer. Assay: immunoSEQ multiplex PCR; the TCRdb copy retains only in-frame clones and omits some. The sample holds about 130,000 clones, approximately 88% seen once. The time point was: pretreatment peripheral blood. The sample here was PBMCs, taken around atezolizumab (anti-PD-L1) treatment. The receptors were gathered from a man over 45 with urothelial cancer.

V is TRBV4-2 and J is TRBJ2-7, with D possibly TRBD2 on 6 matching bases. Germline V gene sequence: CDR1 LGHNA, CDR2 YNFKEQ. The CDR3 covers 14 residues. Trimming cost V 5 bases and J 9 bases, with 20 bases left between them. CDR3 sequence (DNA): TGTGCCAGCAGCGAAGGTTGGGAGGCTTCAAGGCAGTACTTC. Translation: CASSEGWEASRQYF.

The CDR3 DNA sequence: TGTGCCAGCAGCTCCGGGACAACTTCACCCCTCCACTTT. This translates into CASSSGTTSPLHF. The chain employs TRBV11-3 and TRBJ1-6; a weak D match, TRBD1 (6 bases). Trimming left V 4 bases short and J 9 bases short, with 10 bases between. Per germline, CDR1 SGHNT and CDR2 YENEEA. The CDR3 has 13 amino acids.

The J gene is TRBJ1-5, the V gene TRBV5-6; D perhaps matches TRBD1 (6 bases). The V gene's germline CDR1 is SGHDT and CDR2 YYEEEE. The length of the CDR3 is 15 residues. Trimming shortened V by 3 bases and J by 0 bases, and 10 bases separated the two germline ends. CDR3 region: CASSSYRASNQPQHF. CDR3 DNA sequence: TGTGCCAGCAGCTCATACAGGGCTAGCAATCAGCCCCAGCATTTT.

The J gene is TRBJ2-3, the V gene TRBV2; the match to TRBD2 covers 12 bases. Trimming cost V 4 bases and J 0 bases; bases outside gene matches: 11. Germline V CDR1 and CDR2: SNHLY, FYNNEI. There are 19 residues in the CDR3. The CDR3 nucleotides read TGTGCCAGCAGTGTAGGGCTAGCGGGAGGGCCACAAAGCACAGATACGCAGTATTTT. Translated: CASSVGLAGGPQSTDTQYF.

The chain links TRBV6-6 to TRBJ1-3, with TRBD1 as a possible D gene (6 bases). There are 14 residues in the CDR3. Germline loops: CDR1 MNHNY, CDR2 SVGAGI (reference sequence). Trimming shortened V by 6 bases and J by 2 bases, and 11 bases separated the two germline ends. This CDR3 reads CASRPEGAGNTIYF. CDR3 DNA sequence: TGTGCCAGCAGACCCGAGGGGGCTGGAAACACCATATATTTT.